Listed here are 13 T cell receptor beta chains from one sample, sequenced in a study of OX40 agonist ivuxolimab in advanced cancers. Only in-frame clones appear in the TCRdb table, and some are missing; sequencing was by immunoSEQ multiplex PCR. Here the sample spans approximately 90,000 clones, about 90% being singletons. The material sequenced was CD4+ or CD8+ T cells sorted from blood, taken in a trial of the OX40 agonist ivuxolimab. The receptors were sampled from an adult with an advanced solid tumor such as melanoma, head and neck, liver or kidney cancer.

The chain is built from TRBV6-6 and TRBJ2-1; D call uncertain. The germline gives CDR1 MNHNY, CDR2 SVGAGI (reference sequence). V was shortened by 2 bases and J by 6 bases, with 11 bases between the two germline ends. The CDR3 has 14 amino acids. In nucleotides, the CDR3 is TGTGCCAGCAGTTACCCGGAGAGAGGCAATGAGCAGTTCTTC. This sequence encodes CASSYPERGNEQFF.

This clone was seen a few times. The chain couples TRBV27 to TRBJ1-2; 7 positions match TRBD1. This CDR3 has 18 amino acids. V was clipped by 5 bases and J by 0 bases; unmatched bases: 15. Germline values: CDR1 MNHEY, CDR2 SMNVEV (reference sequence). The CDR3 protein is CASSAGTGAGRANYGYTF. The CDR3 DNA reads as TGTGCCAGCAGTGCCGGCACAGGGGCGGGGAGGGCTAACTATGGCTACACCTTC.

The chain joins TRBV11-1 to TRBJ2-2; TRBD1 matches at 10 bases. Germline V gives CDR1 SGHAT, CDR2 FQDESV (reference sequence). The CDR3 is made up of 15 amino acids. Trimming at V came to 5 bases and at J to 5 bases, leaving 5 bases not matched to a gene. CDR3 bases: TGTGCCAGCAGCCCGTGGGACAGGGGAACCGGGGAGCTGTTTTTT. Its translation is CASSPWDRGTGELFF.

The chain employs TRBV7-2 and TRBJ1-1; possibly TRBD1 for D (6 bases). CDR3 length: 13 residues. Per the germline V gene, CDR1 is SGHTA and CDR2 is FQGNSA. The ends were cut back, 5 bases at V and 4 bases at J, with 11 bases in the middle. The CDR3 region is CASSQGRGTEAFF. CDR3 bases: TGTGCCAGCAGCCAGGGGCGAGGCACTGAAGCTTTCTTT.

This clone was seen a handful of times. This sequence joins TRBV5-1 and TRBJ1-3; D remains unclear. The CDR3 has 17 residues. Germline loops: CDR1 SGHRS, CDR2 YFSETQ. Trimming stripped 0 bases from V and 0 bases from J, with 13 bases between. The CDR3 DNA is TGCGCCAGCAGCTTGGTGGGTACACAGCACTCTGGAAACACCATATATTTT. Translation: CASSLVGTQHSGNTIYF.

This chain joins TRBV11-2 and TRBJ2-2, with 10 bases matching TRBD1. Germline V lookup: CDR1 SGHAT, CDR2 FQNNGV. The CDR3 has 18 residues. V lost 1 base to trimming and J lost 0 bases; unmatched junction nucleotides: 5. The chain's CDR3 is CASSLVRGTGANTGELFF. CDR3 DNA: TGTGCCAGCAGCTTAGTCCGGGGGACAGGGGCGAACACCGGGGAGCTGTTTTTT.

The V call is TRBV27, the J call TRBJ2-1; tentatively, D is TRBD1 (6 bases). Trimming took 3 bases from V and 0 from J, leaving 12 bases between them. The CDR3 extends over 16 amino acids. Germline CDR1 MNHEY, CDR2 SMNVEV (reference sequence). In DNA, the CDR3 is TGTGCCAGCAGTTTTCTCGGCAGGGGCTCCTACAATGAGCAGTTCTTC. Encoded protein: CASSFLGRGSYNEQFF.

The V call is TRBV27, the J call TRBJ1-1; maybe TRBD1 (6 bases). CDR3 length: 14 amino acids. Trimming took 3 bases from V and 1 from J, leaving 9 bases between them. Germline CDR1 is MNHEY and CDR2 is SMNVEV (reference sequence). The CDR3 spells CASSFPGQNTEAFF. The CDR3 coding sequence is TGTGCCAGCAGTTTCCCGGGACAGAACACTGAAGCTTTCTTT.

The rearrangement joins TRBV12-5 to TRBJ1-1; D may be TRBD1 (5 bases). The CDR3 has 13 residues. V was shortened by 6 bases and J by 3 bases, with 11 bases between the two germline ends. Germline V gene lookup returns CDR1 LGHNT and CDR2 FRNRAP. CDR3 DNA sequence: TGTGCTAGTGGAGCGGGGGTGGACACTGAAGCTTTCTTT. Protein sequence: CASGAGVDTEAFF.

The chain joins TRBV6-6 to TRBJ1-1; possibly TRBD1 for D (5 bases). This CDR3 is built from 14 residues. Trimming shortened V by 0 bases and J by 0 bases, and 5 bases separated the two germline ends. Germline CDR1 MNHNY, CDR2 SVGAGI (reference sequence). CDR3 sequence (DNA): TGTGCCAGCAGTTACTCGGGGGTGAACACTGAAGCTTTCTTT. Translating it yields CASSYSGVNTEAFF.

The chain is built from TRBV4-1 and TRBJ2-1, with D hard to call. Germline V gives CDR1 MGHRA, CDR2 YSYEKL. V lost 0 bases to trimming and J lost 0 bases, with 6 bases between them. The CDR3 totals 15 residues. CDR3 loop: CASSQDTGSYNEQFF. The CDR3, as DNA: TGCGCCAGCAGCCAAGATACGGGCTCCTACAATGAGCAGTTCTTC.

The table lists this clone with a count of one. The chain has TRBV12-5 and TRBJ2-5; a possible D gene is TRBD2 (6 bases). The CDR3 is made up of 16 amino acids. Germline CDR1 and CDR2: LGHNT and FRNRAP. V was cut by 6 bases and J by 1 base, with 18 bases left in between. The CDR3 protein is CASGLNPGRGQETQYF. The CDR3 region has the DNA TGTGCTAGTGGCCTCAACCCCGGGCGGGGCCAAGAGACCCAGTACTTC. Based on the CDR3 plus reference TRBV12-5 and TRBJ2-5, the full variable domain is DARVTQTPRHKVTEMGQEVTMRCQPILGHNTVFWYRQTMMQGLELLAYFRNRAPLDDSGMPKDRFSAEMPDATLATLKIQPSEPRDSAVYFCASGLNPGRGQETQYFGPGTRLLVL.

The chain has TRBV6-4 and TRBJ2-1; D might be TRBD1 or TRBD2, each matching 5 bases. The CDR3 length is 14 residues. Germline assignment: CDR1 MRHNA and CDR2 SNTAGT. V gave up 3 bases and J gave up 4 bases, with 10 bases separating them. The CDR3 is CASSERGEYNEQFF. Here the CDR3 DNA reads TGTGCCAGCAGTGAGAGAGGGGAGTACAATGAGCAGTTCTTC.